This TCR beta chain is from a study of T cells in Graves' hyperthyroidism and ophthalmopathy. Germline CDR1 is MNHEY and CDR2 is SVGAGI. This CDR3 contains 14 residues. V was cut by 3 bases and J by 2 bases, with 11 bases left in between. For the diagnoses, clinical symptoms, serum thyroxine and TRAb, thyroid ultrasound and orbital computed tomography were used. The source material, RNA transcripts, was used to amplify TCR beta CDR3 regions. Carried out on the TCR CDR3, a first-round RT-PCR used the HTBI primer set. TCRdb itself ran the multiplex PCR reads through MiXCR, one entry per CDR3 protein. The sample records approximately 400,000 distinct CDR3 sequences, 15% being singletons.

The TCR was taken from a woman under 40 with Graves' hyperthyroidism. The chain employs TRBV6-5 and TRBJ2-7; maybe TRBD2 (6 bases). Input material: blood. Here the CDR3 reads CASSYEGLPYEQYF. CDR3 DNA sequence: TGTGCCAGCAGTTATGAGGGACTGCCCTACGAGCAGTACTTC.